This T cell receptor (beta chain) emerged from a study of OX40 agonist ivuxolimab in advanced cancers. Measured with immunoSEQ multiplex PCR; TCRdb has only the in-frame clones, and not every one. The table lists tens of thousands of clones, 80% to 90% of them singletons. The source of this sequence is an adult with an advanced solid tumor such as melanoma, head and neck, liver or kidney cancer. Sequenced here: CD4+ or CD8+ T cells sorted from blood, sampled in a trial of the OX40 agonist ivuxolimab.

The CDR3 sequence: CASSRQIQETQYF. The CDR3 DNA follows: TGTGCCAGCAGCCGACAGATACAAGAGACCCAGTACTTC. V gene TRBV7-6 combines with J gene TRBJ2-5; perhaps TRBD1 as D (5 bases). This CDR3 spans 13 amino acids. Germline CDR1 is SGHVS and CDR2 is FNYEAQ. The V end lost 5 bases, the J end lost 2 bases, and 9 bases lay between the germline ends.